Shown below are 25 T cell receptor beta chains from a single sample sequenced in a study of Ad26.COV2.S vaccination and SARS-CoV-2 variants. The treatment denotes: about 20 received Ad26.COV2.S at low or high dose, single or two shots; 5 received placebo; per-sample allocation not given. Collection of samples fell on day 63 after the first vaccine or placebo injection. Assay used: immunoSEQ multiplex PCR; TCRdb lists only in-frame clones, some missing. This table has about 480,000 clones, around nine tenths appearing once. The sequencing used peripheral blood, collected in a trial of Ad26.COV2.S vaccine versus placebo. The receptors stem from a person between 18 and 60 years old who received the Ad26.COV2.S COVID-19 vaccine or a placebo.

V is TRBV19 and J is TRBJ1-1, with D hard to call. Trimming took 6 bases from V and 0 from J, leaving 14 bases between them. Per the germline V gene, CDR1 is LNHDA and CDR2 is SQIVND (reference sequence). This CDR3 is 15 amino acids long. CDR3 in DNA: TGTGCCAGTAGCCCCCGAGGAGGGCTGAACACTGAAGCTTTCTTT. Its translation is CASSPRGGLNTEAFF.

V and J are TRBV28 and TRBJ1-4, with 7 nucleotides matching TRBD1. Unmatched junction bases numbered 8, after V lost 5 bases and J lost 17 bases. Germline CDR1 and CDR2: MDHEN and SYDVKM. The CDR3 has 11 residues. This chain's CDR3 is CASSNPGQRFF. In DNA form, the CDR3 reads TGTGCCAGCAGTAATCCGGGACAGAGATTTTTT.

DNA for the CDR3: TGTGCCAGTATGGCCGATAACTATGGCTACACCTTC. Translating it yields CASMADNYGYTF. The chain has TRBV19 and TRBJ1-2; D gene ambiguous. The V end was cut by 7 bases, the J end by 1 base, with 7 bases between. CDR3 size: 12 residues. Germline CDR1 and CDR2: LNHDA and SQIVND (reference sequence). The whole variable domain, remainder taken from reference TRBV19 and TRBJ1-2, is DGGITQSPKYLFRKEGQNVTLSCEQNLNHDAMYWYRQDPGQGLRLIYYSQIVNDFQKGDIAEGYSVSREKKESFPLTVTSAQKNPTAFYLCASMADNYGYTFGSGTRLTVV.

The rearrangement joins TRBV6-5 to TRBJ1-5; D gene uncertain. The V and J ends lost 7 bases and 5 bases respectively, with 12 bases between them. The CDR3 consists of 13 residues. Germline loops: CDR1 MNHEY, CDR2 SVGAGI. As DNA, the CDR3 is TGTGCCAGCACCGCAGGATATGATCAGCCCCAGCATTTT. This gives the protein CASTAGYDQPQHF.

This clone came up once. The chain has TRBV7-8 and TRBJ2-1; 7 bases match TRBD2. V was clipped by 2 bases and J by 8 bases; unmatched bases: 9. The CDR3 has 15 amino acids. Germline-derived CDR1 and CDR2 are SGHVS and FQNEAQ. The CDR3 protein is CASSLRRTRMDEQFF. The DNA of the CDR3 is TGTGCCAGCAGCTTAAGGAGGACTAGAATGGATGAGCAGTTCTTC.

The chain couples TRBV5-1 to TRBJ2-7, with D perhaps matching TRBD1 (5 bases). The V end lost 1 base, the J end lost 0 bases, and 20 bases lay between the germline ends. CDR1 and CDR2 (germline): SGHRS, YFSETQ. The CDR3 is 18 residues long. The CDR3 nucleotides read TGCGCCAGCAGCTTGAATGTCAGGGCCTTGGGCCGCTCCTACGAGCAGTACTTC. This translates into CASSLNVRALGRSYEQYF.

The J gene is TRBJ2-3, the V gene TRBV3-1 (or the pseudogene TRBV3-2), with 13 bases that match TRBD2. This CDR3 spans 17 amino acids. The J segment lost 8 bases and the V segment lost 3 bases, leaving 11 bases of the junction unmatched. Per the germline V gene, CDR1 is LGHDT and CDR2 is YNNKEL (reference sequence). The CDR3, as DNA: TGTGCCAGCAGCCATTCAGGACTAGCGGGGGACCCCGGTACGCAGTATTTT. Amino acid sequence: CASSHSGLAGDPGTQYF.

The rearrangement links TRBV19 to TRBJ2-2; D call uncertain. Germline CDR1 LNHDA, CDR2 SQIVND (reference sequence). The V end lost 1 base, the J end lost 4 bases, and 4 bases lay between the germline ends. The CDR3 totals 13 residues. CDR3 loop: CASSIVGTGELFF. CDR3 in DNA: TGTGCCAGTAGTATAGTGGGCACCGGGGAGCTGTTTTTT.

In this sample, this clone turned up many times. V usage is TRBV27 and J usage is TRBJ1-4; D not certain. V lost 3 bases to trimming and J lost 8 bases, with 13 bases between them. CDR3 size: 14 residues. CDR1 and CDR2 (germline): MNHEY, SMNVEV (reference sequence). The DNA for the CDR3 is TGTGCCAGCAGTTTGGGTCCGCTGGGGGAAAAACTGTTTTTT. Its translation: CASSLGPLGEKLFF.

This chain links TRBV5-5 with TRBJ2-7; D not resolved. V was trimmed by 0 bases and J by 5 bases, leaving 12 bases between them. Germline V gene data show CDR1 as SGHKS and CDR2 as YYEKEE (reference sequence). The CDR3 totals 14 residues. Here the CDR3 reads CASSLELSSDEQYF. CDR3 nucleotides: TGTGCCAGCAGCTTGGAGCTCAGTTCGGACGAGCAGTACTTC.

The V and J genes are TRBV6-6 and TRBJ2-3; no firm D call. With 2 bases removed from V and 6 bases from J, the gap between germline ends came to 9 bases. Germline V CDR1 and CDR2: MNHNY, SVGAGI (reference sequence). This CDR3 spans 13 amino acids. CDR3 nucleotide sequence: TGTGCCAGCAGTTACCCCCTGCCCGATACGCAGTATTTT. Amino acid sequence: CASSYPLPDTQYF.

This clone has just one count. This chain links TRBV19 with TRBJ2-4; D is unresolved. The V end lost 4 bases, the J end lost 4 bases, and 14 bases lay between the germline ends. Germline V CDR1 and CDR2: LNHDA, SQIVND (reference sequence). This CDR3 is built from 15 residues. The CDR3: CASSKGSSKKNIQYF. CDR3 in DNA: TGTGCCAGTAGTAAGGGTTCCAGCAAGAAAAACATTCAGTACTTC.

This sequence joins TRBV7-8 and TRBJ2-3; TRBD1 might be the D (5 bases). V lost 1 base, J lost 5 bases, and 13 bases lay in between. CDR1 is SGHVS and CDR2 is FQNEAQ in the germline V gene. This CDR3 has 15 residues. CDR3 in DNA: TGTGCCAGCAGCTTAGGGTGGCAGGGAAGAGATACGCAGTATTTT. Its translation is CASSLGWQGRDTQYF.

The chain uses TRBV5-1 and TRBJ2-1; 13 positions agree with TRBD2. V gave up 3 bases and J gave up 8 bases; unmatched junction bases: 5. The CDR3 consists of 15 residues. Per the germline V gene, CDR1 is SGHRS and CDR2 is YFSETQ. The CDR3 coding sequence is TGCGCCAGCAGCTCGGGACTAGCGGGAACCGATGAGCAGTTCTTC. Translating gives CASSSGLAGTDEQFF. Full variable domain (remainder filled in from reference TRBV5-1 and TRBJ2-1): KAGVTQTPRYLIKTRGQQVTLSCSPISGHRSVSWYQQTPGQGLQFLFEYFSETQRNKGNFPGRFSGRQFSNSRSEMNVSTLELGDSALYLCASSSGLAGTDEQFFGPGTRLTVL.

The chain couples TRBV4-1 to TRBJ2-1, with D perhaps TRBD2 (6 bases). This CDR3 has 12 residues. Germline CDR1 is MGHRA and CDR2 is YSYEKL. V was shortened by 4 bases and J by 9 bases, with 10 bases between the two germline ends. CDR3 residues: CASSPRDSEQFF. CDR3 nucleotides: TGCGCCAGCAGCCCACGGGACTCTGAGCAGTTCTTC.

The J gene is TRBJ2-1, the V gene TRBV4-1; weak D call: TRBD2 (5 bases). There are 15 residues in the CDR3. Trimming left V 4 bases short and J 0 bases short, with 10 bases between. The germline CDR1 and CDR2 sequences are MGHRA and YSYEKL. The CDR3 region is CASSLRTDSYNEQFF. The CDR3, as DNA: TGCGCCAGCAGCCTAAGGACTGACTCCTACAATGAGCAGTTCTTC.

The V gene is TRBV7-9, the J gene TRBJ2-3; no firm D call. This CDR3 has 12 residues. Trimming took 5 bases from V and 9 from J, leaving 12 bases between them. The germline V gene has CDR1 SEHNR and CDR2 FQNEAQ (reference sequence). The CDR3 here is CASSVILATQYF. The DNA for the CDR3 is TGTGCCAGCAGCGTCATCTTGGCCACGCAGTATTTT.

The chain couples TRBV7-2 to TRBJ1-2, with D unresolved. Germline V gives CDR1 SGHTA, CDR2 FQGNSA. The CDR3 is 13 residues long. V was trimmed by 4 bases and J by 6 bases, leaving 12 bases between them. The CDR3, as DNA: TGTGCCAGCAGCTCTTCTATGACCCATGGCTACACCTTC. Its translation: CASSSSMTHGYTF.

The chain has TRBV19 and TRBJ2-7, with a possible D match to TRBD2 (5 bases). The germline CDR1 and CDR2 sequences are LNHDA and SQIVND (reference sequence). The CDR3 sequence is 14 residues long. V was shortened by 5 bases and J by 3 bases, with 14 bases between the two germline ends. The CDR3 region is CASSLGERSYEQYF. The CDR3 DNA reads as TGTGCCAGTAGTCTCGGGGAAAGGAGCTACGAGCAGTACTTC.

This chain links TRBV11-2 with TRBJ1-3; D gene unclear. This CDR3 spans 15 amino acids. V dropped 8 bases and J dropped 2 bases, with 16 bases sitting between them. CDR1 is SGHAT and CDR2 is FQNNGV in the germline V gene. The CDR3 DNA sequence: TGTGCCAGCTCTCAAGTAGGGTTTGCTGGAAACACCATATATTTT. Translation: CASSQVGFAGNTIYF.

The V gene is TRBV24-1, the J gene TRBJ2-1, with D possibly being TRBD2 (6 bases). Germline lookup yields CDR1 KGHDR and CDR2 SFDVKD. There are 16 residues in the CDR3. V was trimmed by 9 bases and J by 2 bases, leaving 19 bases between them. CDR3 bases: TGTGCCACCGCGTTGGAGGGGCAGGGAACCTACAATGAGCAGTTCTTC. This gives the protein CATALEGQGTYNEQFF.

The chain joins TRBV6-5 to TRBJ1-1; D ambiguous. Deletions cut 8 bases from V and 7 bases from J, with 8 bases between. CDR1 is MNHEY and CDR2 is SVGAGI in the germline V gene. The CDR3 has 10 residues. DNA of the CDR3: TGTGCCAGCGGAAGTGGTGAAGCTTTCTTT. Its protein product is CASGSGEAFF.

This sequence joins TRBV5-1 and TRBJ1-6; D gene uncertain. In germline, CDR1 is SGHRS, CDR2 YFSETQ. This CDR3 region has 15 residues. V dropped 0 bases and J dropped 8 bases, with 12 bases sitting between them. Here the CDR3 DNA reads TGCGCCAGCAGCTTGGGGCCTAAGGTCGATTCACCCCTCCACTTT. Translated, it gives CASSLGPKVDSPLHF.

The gene calls are TRBV27 and TRBJ1-4; 7 bases are shared with TRBD1. CDR3 size: 17 residues. The V segment lost 2 bases and the J segment 4 bases; nucleotides outside the gene matches: 10. In germline, CDR1 is MNHEY, CDR2 SMNVEV (reference sequence). CDR3 amino acids: CASSLETPGGINEKLFF. CDR3 sequence (DNA): TGTGCCAGCAGTTTAGAAACCCCAGGGGGGATTAATGAAAAACTGTTTTTT.

The chain couples TRBV6-4 to TRBJ1-1; D gene ambiguous. The CDR3 is 13 residues long. CDR1 is MRHNA and CDR2 is SNTAGT in the germline V gene. The V end was cut by 3 bases, the J end by 0 bases, with 5 bases between. CDR3: CASSEGLNTEAFF. The CDR3 nucleotides are TGTGCCAGCAGTGAGGGCCTGAACACTGAAGCTTTCTTT.